Below are 26 T cell receptor beta chains sequenced from a single sample in a study of shared clonotypes between healthy human individuals (dated by TCRdb to the early 2020s). Library prep was done by the immunoSEQ multiplex PCR assay. TCRdb stores this immuneACCESS table with in-frame sequences only. Part of the clones is absent; in the studies checked, under half of the shortfall reflects unresolved V genes, and no reason is known for the rest. Here the sample has about 1 million clones; roughly 80% occur a single time. 1.2% to 1.5% of the sample is in the top ten clones. The source material was memory CD4+ T cells sorted from blood. The meaning of the sample's cell subset or site label: CD45RA-negative fraction. The receptors come from a young man in good health.

This clone was observed at least ten times. CDR3 bases: TGTGCCAGTAGTATTCTACTAGCGGGGAAGAACAATGAGCAGTTCTTC. Its translation: CASSILLAGKNNEQFF. V usage is TRBV19 and J usage is TRBJ2-1, with 10 bases that match TRBD2. V was clipped by 3 bases and J by 5 bases; unmatched bases: 7. CDR3 length equals 16 residues. Germline lookup yields CDR1 LNHDA and CDR2 SQIVND (reference sequence). Drawing the rest from reference TRBV19 and TRBJ2-1, the complete variable domain is DGGITQSPKYLFRKEGQNVTLSCEQNLNHDAMYWYRQDPGQGLRLIYYSQIVNDFQKGDIAEGYSVSREKKESFPLTVTSAQKNPTAFYLCASSILLAGKNNEQFFGPGTRLTVL.

V gene TRBV7-9 combines with J gene TRBJ1-2; D is perhaps TRBD1 (5 bases). This CDR3 contains 13 residues. V gave up 5 bases and J gave up 2 bases, with 9 bases separating them. From germline, CDR1 is SEHNR and CDR2 FQNEAQ (reference sequence). The CDR3 coding sequence is TGTGCCAGCAGCCGGGGCACAAACTATGGCTACACCTTC. Residues: CASSRGTNYGYTF.

V is TRBV25-1 and J is TRBJ2-7; no definite D call. The CDR3 contains 14 residues. Trimming shortened V by 4 bases and J by 3 bases, and 13 bases separated the two germline ends. Germline CDR1 reads MGHDK; CDR2 reads SYGVNS. This chain's CDR3 is CASSGPDGIYEQYF. The CDR3 coding sequence is TGTGCCAGCAGTGGCCCGGACGGCATCTACGAGCAGTACTTC.

This clone was detected a few times. The CDR3, as DNA: TGTGCCTGGAGTGTAAAGGGGTTCCCTGAAGCTTTCTTT. It codes for CAWSVKGFPEAFF. The rearrangement links TRBV30 to TRBJ1-1; TRBD1 is a possible D gene (5 bases). CDR1 is GTSNPN and CDR2 is SVGIG in the germline V gene (reference sequence). There are 13 residues in the CDR3. V was cut by 0 bases and J by 6 bases, with 11 bases left in between.

The chain links TRBV10-3 to TRBJ2-3; 9 nucleotides match TRBD2. CDR3 length equals 13 residues. Germline assignment: CDR1 ENHRY and CDR2 SYGVKD. V shed 5 bases, J shed 5 bases, and the junction held 2 bases outside the gene matches. CDR3 nucleotides: TGTGCCATCAGTTCTAGCGGGAAAGATACGCAGTATTTT. It yields the protein CAISSSGKDTQYF.

The V gene is TRBV6-1, the J gene TRBJ2-7, with 10 bases matching TRBD1. J gave up 7 bases and V 6 bases, and 12 bases lay outside the gene matches. The length of the CDR3 is 15 residues. Germline CDR1 reads MNHNS; CDR2 reads SASEGT. Here the CDR3 DNA reads TGTGCCAGCAGGCAGGACAGGGGGTATTCCTCGGAGCAGTACTTC. This translates into CASRQDRGYSSEQYF.

This clone has just a few counts. The sample contains more than one DNA sequence encoding this CDR3. The rearrangement links TRBV5-1 to TRBJ1-2; D is unclear. The CDR3 loop spans 14 amino acids. Per the germline V gene, CDR1 is SGHRS and CDR2 is YFSETQ. V lost 0 bases and J lost 3, with 9 bases in between. The CDR3 is CASSLEGSDYGYTF. For the CDR3, the DNA is TGCGCCAGCAGCTTGGAAGGGTCAGACTATGGCTACACCTTC.

The table lists this clone with a count of one. The V gene is TRBV6-1, the J gene TRBJ1-6; D gene unclear. Germline-derived CDR1 and CDR2 are MNHNS and SASEGT. The CDR3 totals 16 residues. Trimming took 0 bases from V and 10 from J, leaving 16 bases between them. The CDR3 is CASSEAPAGSWSPLHF. The CDR3 region has the DNA TGTGCCAGCAGTGAAGCCCCTGCCGGGTCATGGTCACCCCTCCACTTT.

The chain uses TRBV28 and TRBJ2-7; D might be TRBD2 (6 bases). The V gene's germline CDR1 is MDHEN and CDR2 SYDVKM. Trimming stripped 2 bases from V and 4 bases from J, with 9 bases between. The CDR3 is 13 amino acids. The DNA for the CDR3 is TGTGCCAGCAGTTTAGGCGGGATTTACGAGCAGTACTTC. This translates into CASSLGGIYEQYF.

The chain employs TRBV4-1 and TRBJ2-1; 13 bases align to TRBD2. V was pared by 1 base and J by 3 bases, with 3 bases of the junction left unmatched. Germline CDR1 reads MGHRA; CDR2 reads YSYEKL. This CDR3 has 17 amino acids. The DNA for the CDR3 is TGCGCCAGCAGCCAAGGTAGGACTAGCGGGAGCTACAATGAGCAGTTCTTC. It translates to CASSQGRTSGSYNEQFF.

The chain uses TRBV9 and TRBJ1-3; 7 positions match TRBD1. The germline V gene encodes CDR1 SGDLS and CDR2 YYNGEE. The CDR3 extends over 13 amino acids. The trim removed 0 bases at V and 8 bases at J, leaving 2 bases unmatched. The DNA for the CDR3 is TGTGCCAGCAGCGTAGGTACAGGGGACACCATATATTTT. It is translated as CASSVGTGDTIYF.

This clone was counted ten times or more. The chain recombines TRBV6-1 with TRBJ1-1; maybe TRBD1 (6 bases). Trimming took off 10 bases at V and 0 bases at J, with 15 bases between the two ends. The CDR3 is 14 amino acids. The germline CDR1 and CDR2 sequences are MNHNS and SASEGT. The CDR3 is CATPKSGVNTEAFF. DNA for the CDR3: TGTGCCACCCCCAAGTCAGGGGTGAACACTGAAGCTTTCTTT.

The chain is built from TRBV11-2 and TRBJ1-5, with D perhaps TRBD1 (5 bases). The germline V and J ends were trimmed by 5 bases and 1 base, with 12 bases remaining between them. This CDR3 is built from 15 residues. Germline CDR1 SGHAT, CDR2 FQNNGV. CDR3 DNA sequence: TGTGCCAGCAGCGGAGCCGGGGGGAGCAATCAGCCCCAGCATTTT. It specifies CASSGAGGSNQPQHF.

This clone was seen once. The rearrangement uses TRBV27 and TRBJ2-1, with TRBD2 identical over 12 bases. Trimming cost V 5 bases and J 4 bases; bases outside gene matches: 6. The CDR3 length is 16 residues. Looked up from germline, CDR1 is MNHEY and CDR2 is SMNVEV (reference sequence). The DNA for the CDR3 is TGTGCCAGCAGTGGAGGACTAGCGGGGCTATACAATGAGCAGTTCTTC. Amino acid sequence: CASSGGLAGLYNEQFF.

The chain combines TRBV6-6 with TRBJ1-2, with D unresolved. The ends were cut back, 6 bases at V and 8 bases at J, with 10 bases in the middle. The CDR3 is 11 amino acids. CDR1 and CDR2 (germline): MNHNY, SVGAGI (reference sequence). Here the CDR3 reads CASRSMVGYTF. The CDR3 DNA sequence: TGTGCCAGCAGATCGATGGTCGGCTACACCTTC.

This chain uses TRBV7-2 with TRBJ1-1; 7 bases are a match to TRBD1. Germline CDR1 and CDR2: SGHTA and FQGNSA. V shed 5 bases and J 5 bases; nucleotides not matched to a gene: 17. The CDR3 runs 17 residues. The CDR3 sequence is CASSTRAQQGWDTEAFF. The CDR3, as DNA: TGTGCCAGCAGCACGAGGGCGCAACAGGGGTGGGATACTGAAGCTTTCTTT.

The chain uses TRBV19 and TRBJ2-1, with TRBD2 identical over 8 bases. Germline trimming cut 10 bases from V and 7 bases from J; bases unmatched to any gene: 15. CDR1 is LNHDA and CDR2 is SQIVND in the germline V gene (reference sequence). The CDR3 has 15 residues. CDR3 nucleotide sequence: TGTGCCACCAAGGGGCATAGCGGGGCGCGTAATGAGCAGTTCTTC. Translated: CATKGHSGARNEQFF. The full variable domain, with the rest looked up from reference TRBV19 and TRBJ2-1, is DGGITQSPKYLFRKEGQNVTLSCEQNLNHDAMYWYRQDPGQGLRLIYYSQIVNDFQKGDIAEGYSVSREKKESFPLTVTSAQKNPTAFYLCATKGHSGARNEQFFGPGTRLTVL.

CDR3 sequence: CSATNNYEQYF. In nucleotides, the CDR3 is TGCAGTGCTACAAATAACTACGAGCAGTACTTC. The J gene is TRBJ2-7, the V gene TRBV20-1; D is unresolved. Germline CDR1 and CDR2: DFQATT and SNEGSKA (reference sequence). Trimming stripped 4 bases from V and 3 bases from J, with 7 bases between. The CDR3 spans 11 residues.

V and J are TRBV28 and TRBJ1-1, with D possibly being TRBD1 (6 bases). Germline assignment: CDR1 MDHEN and CDR2 SYDVKM. Trimming cost V 3 bases and J 1 base, with 18 bases left between them. This CDR3 comprises 17 residues. Written as DNA, the CDR3 is TGTGCCAGCAGTTTGAGTTTGGGGGCTGCGGGGAACACTGAAGCTTTCTTT. Translating it yields CASSLSLGAAGNTEAFF.

As to this clone: The sample holds other DNA sequences that translate to the same CDR3. The chain recombines TRBV5-1 with TRBJ1-4; the match to TRBD1 covers 9 bases. V lost 4 bases to trimming and J lost 6 bases; unmatched junction nucleotides: 4. The CDR3 covers 14 residues. The germline gives CDR1 SGHRS, CDR2 YFSETQ. The CDR3 sequence is CASSKGQGDEKLFF. CDR3 coding DNA: TGCGCCAGCAGCAAGGGACAGGGTGATGAAAAACTGTTTTTT.

The chain employs TRBV5-4 and TRBJ1-4; 11 positions match TRBD1. Germline V gene data show CDR1 as SGHNT and CDR2 as YYREEE (reference sequence). CDR3 length equals 15 residues. The V segment lost 2 bases and the J segment 12 bases; nucleotides outside the gene matches: 9. The CDR3 is CASSFAGTGGGQLFF. The CDR3 DNA is TGTGCCAGCAGCTTTGCCGGGACAGGGGGTGGGCAACTGTTTTTT.

V is TRBV9 and J is TRBJ2-2; a weak D match, TRBD1 (6 bases). Germline V gene sequence: CDR1 SGDLS, CDR2 YYNGEE. CDR3 length: 15 amino acids. The V and J ends lost 4 bases and 3 bases respectively, with 13 bases between them. This CDR3 is CASSPRSGDTGELFF. The CDR3 coding sequence is TGTGCCAGCAGCCCCCGATCAGGGGACACCGGGGAGCTGTTTTTT.

The chain joins TRBV6-1 to TRBJ1-1; D call uncertain. From germline, CDR1 is MNHNS and CDR2 SASEGT. The germline V and J ends were trimmed by 7 bases and 0 bases, with 9 bases remaining between them. CDR3 length: 13 amino acids. CDR3 region: CASNHRMNTEAFF. The DNA of the CDR3 is TGTGCCAGCAATCACAGAATGAACACTGAAGCTTTCTTT.

Only a few counts were recorded for this clone. A much larger clone differs from this one at a single base, so this may be a read error. The sample holds other DNA sequences that translate to the same CDR3. The V gene is TRBV20-1, the J gene TRBJ2-2; D ambiguous. The CDR3 runs 11 residues. The germline gives CDR1 DFQATT, CDR2 SNEGSKA (reference sequence). The ends were cut back, 1 base at V and 5 bases at J, with 2 bases in the middle. CDR3 amino acids: CSARVTGELFF. The CDR3 DNA is TGCAGTGCTAGAGTGACCGGGGAGCTGTTTTTT.

This clone was seen a few times. The J gene is TRBJ1-1, the V gene TRBV5-6, with D perhaps TRBD1 (5 bases). The CDR3 loop spans 14 amino acids. V was cut by 2 bases and J by 0 bases, with 8 bases left in between. The V gene's germline CDR1 is SGHDT and CDR2 YYEEEE. CDR3 sequence reads: CASSFEGLNTEAFF. Here the CDR3 DNA reads TGTGCCAGCAGCTTTGAGGGGCTGAACACTGAAGCTTTCTTT.

The chain has TRBV11-1 and TRBJ2-7, with D perhaps TRBD1 (6 bases). The CDR3 loop spans 12 amino acids. From germline, CDR1 is SGHAT and CDR2 FQDESV (reference sequence). The V gene lost 5 bases and the J gene lost 6 bases, with 11 bases spanning the gap. The CDR3 sequence is CASSLTGSEQYF. The CDR3 DNA sequence: TGTGCCAGCAGCCTAACAGGGTCCGAGCAGTACTTC.